This T cell receptor beta chain was found in a study of technical replicates of blood from several donors. Assay used: immunoSEQ multiplex PCR; TCRdb lists only in-frame clones, some missing. This table has about 100,000 clones, approximately 94% appearing once. V lost 1 base to trimming and J lost 0 bases, with 10 bases between them. The CDR3 has 16 residues. Germline values: CDR1 SGHNT, CDR2 YENEEA. The TCR was taken from a human donor in good health. Material for sequencing was T cells isolated from PBMCs. J is TRBJ2-1 and V is TRBV11-3; a possible D gene is TRBD2 (6 bases). The chain's CDR3 is CASSLGGRDSYNEQFF. As DNA, the CDR3 is TGTGCCAGCAGCTTAGGAGGGCGGGACTCCTACAATGAGCAGTTCTTC.